Listed here is a single T cell receptor (beta chain). This sample is part of a study of blood T cell repertoires in COVID-19. Study overall: Collection of acute and convalescent COVID-19 samples took place in the United States, Italy and Spain. Sources were T cells, B-cell-depleted T cells, or PBMCs; the material itself was cDNA or gDNA.

Per the original methods: Amplification of reference gene primers was used by the study to estimate nucleated cell counts. The assay was immunoSEQ multiplex PCR, and TCRdb's table has in-frame clones only and misses some. V and J calls and clone size come straight from that table; D and trimming were deduced from the DNA. This table holds some 50,000 clones, 75% to 90% found once. The specimen was peripheral blood. The sequence was obtained from a human donor in a cohort sampled during active COVID-19.

CDR3 sequence: CASSVVATSTDTQYF. CDR3 bases: TGTGCCAGCAGCGTAGTAGCGACTAGCACAGATACGCAGTATTTT. The chain couples TRBV9 to TRBJ2-3, with D perhaps matching TRBD2 (5 bases). The V gene lost 0 bases and the J gene lost 0 bases, with 8 bases spanning the gap. The germline gives CDR1 SGDLS, CDR2 YYNGEE. The CDR3 covers 15 residues.